The clone carrying this T cell receptor beta chain appeared many times. Its antigen is undetermined. The record originates from a study of T cell repertoires in cytomegalovirus infection. Overall study context: From public TCR beta signatures came an indication of both CMV infection and matching HLA type. Study-wide results and caveats: Public TCR beta family frequency separated CMV-and-HLA carriers, including in an independent cohort. The ex vivo response was dominated by HLA-C-restricted CMV-specific TCR beta clonotypes.

CDR3 length: 16 amino acids. The germline CDR1 and CDR2 sequences are SGHVS and FQNEAQ. The V end lost 1 base, the J end lost 0 bases, and 10 bases lay between the germline ends. MiXCR was run by TCRdb on the reads, yielding one entry per CDR3 protein. The sample has 80,000 or so distinct CDR3 sequences; about 24% are singletons. V is TRBV7-8 and J is TRBJ2-1, with D maybe TRBD1 (5 bases). The sequencing used CD8+ T cells from cultured PBMCs, collected from culture after CMV antigen stimulation. The sequence was obtained from a human donor in good health (CMV status not recorded). Some clones in this sample may be carry-over from other donors' samples. The CDR3 coding sequence is TGTGCCAGCAGCTTAGTGGGGCCGAGCTCCTACAATGAGCAGTTCTTC. Translated, it gives CASSLVGPSSYNEQFF.